The entry below gives a single T cell receptor beta chain sequence along with its context. The CDR3 end lies 3 residues beyond the end of the read and is filled in from the germline J gene. This sample is drawn from a study of T cells in women clearing cervical HPV infection. Profiled with immunoSEQ multiplex PCR; TCRdb holds only in-frame clones, not every one. The sample is made up of tens of thousands of clones, and the top ten hold 6.5% to 7.5% of it. Per the germline V gene, CDR1 is MNHNS and CDR2 is SASEGT. The V gene lost 4 bases and the J gene lost 1 base, with 7 bases spanning the gap. The CDR3 is made up of 13 amino acids.

The origin of this receptor is a woman aged 18 to 75 with a cervical HPV16 infection that either progressed to CIN3+ or cleared (not recorded which). The rearrangement links TRBV6-1 to TRBJ1-1; D gene ambiguous. Sequences were obtained from blood buffy coat. CDR3 bases read: TGTGCCAGCAGTGTGGGCCCGAACACTGAA. It codes for CASSVGPNTE. The CDR3 as a whole reads CASSVGPNTEAFF.